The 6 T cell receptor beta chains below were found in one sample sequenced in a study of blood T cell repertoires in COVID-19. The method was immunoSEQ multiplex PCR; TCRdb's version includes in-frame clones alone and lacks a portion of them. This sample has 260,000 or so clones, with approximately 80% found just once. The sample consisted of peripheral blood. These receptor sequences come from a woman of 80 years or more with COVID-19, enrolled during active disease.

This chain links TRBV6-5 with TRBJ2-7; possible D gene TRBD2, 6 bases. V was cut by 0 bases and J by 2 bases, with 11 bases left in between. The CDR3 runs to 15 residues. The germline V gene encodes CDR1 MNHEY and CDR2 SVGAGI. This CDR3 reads CASSYSGGLTYEQYF. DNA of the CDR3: TGTGCCAGCAGTTACTCGGGAGGACTTACCTACGAGCAGTACTTC.

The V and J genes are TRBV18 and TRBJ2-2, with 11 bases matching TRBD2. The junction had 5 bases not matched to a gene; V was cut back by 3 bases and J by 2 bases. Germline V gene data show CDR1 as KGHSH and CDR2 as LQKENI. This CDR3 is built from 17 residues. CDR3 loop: CASSPQTSGTNTGELFF. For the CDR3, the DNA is TGTGCCAGCTCACCGCAGACTAGCGGGACTAACACCGGGGAGCTGTTTTTT.

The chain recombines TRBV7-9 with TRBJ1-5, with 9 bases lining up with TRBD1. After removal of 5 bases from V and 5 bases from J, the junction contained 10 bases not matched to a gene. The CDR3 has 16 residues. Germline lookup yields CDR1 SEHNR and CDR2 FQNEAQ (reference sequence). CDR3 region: CASSGSIQGAHQPQHF. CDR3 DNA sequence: TGTGCCAGCAGCGGCAGCATACAGGGGGCGCATCAGCCCCAGCATTTT.

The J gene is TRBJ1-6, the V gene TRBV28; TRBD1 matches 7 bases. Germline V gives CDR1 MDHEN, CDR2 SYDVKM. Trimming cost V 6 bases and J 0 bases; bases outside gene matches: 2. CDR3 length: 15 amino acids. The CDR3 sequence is CASSPGGSYNSPLHF. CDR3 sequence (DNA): TGTGCCAGCAGCCCAGGGGGCTCCTATAATTCACCCCTCCACTTT.

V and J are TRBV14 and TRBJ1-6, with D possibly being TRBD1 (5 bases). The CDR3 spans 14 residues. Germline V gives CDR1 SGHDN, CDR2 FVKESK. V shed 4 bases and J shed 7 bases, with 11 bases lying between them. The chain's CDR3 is CASSRDFANSPLHF. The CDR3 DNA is TGTGCCAGCAGCCGGGACTTTGCGAATTCACCCCTCCACTTT.

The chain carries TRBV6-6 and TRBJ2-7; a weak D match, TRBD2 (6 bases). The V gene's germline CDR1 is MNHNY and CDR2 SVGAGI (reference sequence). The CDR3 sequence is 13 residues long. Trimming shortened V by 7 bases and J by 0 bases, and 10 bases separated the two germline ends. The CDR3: CASTMTSSYEQYF. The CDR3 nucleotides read TGTGCCAGCACCATGACTAGCTCCTACGAGCAGTACTTC.